Following are 12 T cell receptor beta chains from one sample sequenced in a study of CD8 T cells in ankylosing spondylitis. TCRdb fed the 5' RACE reads into MiXCR, producing one record per CDR3 protein. The sample carries 250,000 to 400,000 distinct CDR3 sequences, under 14% recorded once. The sample taken for sequencing was blood, either unsorted or a sorted T cell fraction (not recorded which). These receptors originate from a female donor with ankylosing spondylitis or in good health (not recorded which).

This clonotype was observed a handful of times. The rearrangement joins TRBV5-1 to TRBJ1-4; D is uncertain. The CDR3 spans 14 residues. V shed 5 bases and J shed 6 bases, with 14 bases lying between them. Germline CDR1 is SGHRS and CDR2 is YFSETQ. DNA for the CDR3: TGCGCCAGCAGACCCTGGACTGCGGATGAAAAACTGTTTTTT. It specifies CASRPWTADEKLFF.

The table lists this clonotype with a few counts. This chain links TRBV3-1 with TRBJ1-4; D call uncertain. V lost 1 base, J lost 0 bases, and 6 bases lay in between. CDR3 size: 15 residues. Germline values: CDR1 LGHDT, CDR2 YNNKEL (reference sequence). The CDR3 is CASSQVVTTNEKLFF. The CDR3 DNA reads as TGTGCCAGCAGCCAAGTTGTTACAACTAATGAAAAACTGTTTTTT.

In this sample, this clonotype turned up many times. The chain employs TRBV7-9 and TRBJ1-1; D not certain. Germline CDR1 and CDR2: SEHNR and FQNEAQ (reference sequence). The CDR3 covers 14 residues. The germline V and J ends were trimmed by 2 bases and 1 base, with 8 bases remaining between them. The CDR3 sequence is CASSLSDRNTEAFF. The CDR3 DNA sequence: TGTGCCAGCAGCTTATCCGATCGGAACACTGAAGCTTTCTTT.

The chain couples TRBV7-9 to TRBJ1-5; no firm D call. The length of the CDR3 is 14 residues. The germline V gene encodes CDR1 SEHNR and CDR2 FQNEAQ (reference sequence). Trimming shortened V by 4 bases and J by 4 bases, and 11 bases separated the two germline ends. CDR3 loop: CASSSQVGNQPQHF. The CDR3 DNA is TGTGCCAGCAGCTCGCAGGTGGGGAATCAGCCCCAGCATTTT.

With respect to this clonotype: Compared with germline, one end of the junction differs, possibly owing to a read error. The J gene is TRBJ2-2, the V gene TRBV12-3 or TRBV12-4; TRBD2 might be the D (5 bases). The CDR3 contains 12 residues. CDR3 nucleotide sequence: TGTGCCAGCAGTTTTCAAGCCGGGGATCTGTTTTTT. Protein: CASSFQAGDLFF.

The chain is built from TRBV25-1 and TRBJ2-6; the D gene is possibly TRBD2 (6 bases). With 1 base removed from V and 4 bases from J, the gap between germline ends came to 8 bases. The CDR3 loop spans 15 amino acids. Germline values: CDR1 MGHDK, CDR2 SYGVNS. In DNA form, the CDR3 reads TGTGCCAGCAGTGAATCGGGACTGGGGGCCAACGTCCTGACTTTC. Encoded protein: CASSESGLGANVLTF.

The sample holds a few counts of this clonotype. This chain joins TRBV3-1 and TRBJ1-5; weak D call: TRBD1 (5 bases). CDR3 length equals 16 residues. Germline V gives CDR1 LGHDT, CDR2 YNNKEL (reference sequence). V dropped 1 base and J dropped 4 bases, with 14 bases sitting between them. The CDR3 loop reads CASSQGSGMGNQPQHF. The CDR3 coding sequence is TGTGCCAGCAGCCAAGGGTCAGGGATGGGGAATCAGCCCCAGCATTTT.

This clonotype has ten or more counts. CDR3 coding DNA: TGTGCCAGCAGCTTCCCTGTCAGTGATGGCTACACCTTC. Encoded protein: CASSFPVSDGYTF. The chain is built from TRBV7-2 and TRBJ1-2; D unclear. CDR1 and CDR2 from the germline V gene are SGHTA and FQGNSA. This CDR3 has 13 residues. Trimming took 3 bases from V and 6 from J, leaving 11 bases between them.

This clonotype was seen once. A much larger clone sits a single nucleotide away, making a read error possible. The conserved phenylalanine or tryptophan normally closing the CDR3 is absent here, so this likely arose from a read error. The rearrangement links TRBV9 to TRBJ1-6; the D gene is possibly TRBD1 (5 bases). Trimming left V 4 bases short and J 5 bases short, with 10 bases between. The germline CDR1 and CDR2 sequences are SGDLS and YYNGEE. The CDR3 contains 14 residues. In DNA, the CDR3 is TGTGCCAGCAGCCCGGGACGAGATAATTCACCCCTCCACCTT. It specifies CASSPGRDNSPLHL.

This clonotype came up many times. This rearrangement joins TRBV20-1 to TRBJ1-5, with 9 nucleotides matching TRBD1. The CDR3 has 16 amino acids. Looked up from germline, CDR1 is DFQATT and CDR2 is SNEGSKA (reference sequence). Trimming removed 3 bases from V and 3 bases from J; junction bases left unmatched: 9. CDR3 protein: CSARWDRVWNNQPQHF. In nucleotides, the CDR3 is TGCAGTGCTAGGTGGGACAGGGTTTGGAACAATCAGCCCCAGCATTTT.

This sequence joins TRBV4-2 and TRBJ1-1, with D hard to call. The CDR3 extends over 11 amino acids. Germline V gives CDR1 LGHNA, CDR2 YNFKEQ. With 3 bases removed from V and 10 bases from J, the gap between germline ends came to 9 bases. This CDR3 reads CASSHGKGAFF. The CDR3 region has the DNA TGTGCCAGCAGCCACGGAAAAGGAGCTTTCTTT.

This clonotype was counted ten times or more. The J gene is TRBJ2-3, the V gene TRBV15, with unresolved D. Trimming took off 3 bases at V and 4 bases at J, with 11 bases between the two ends. CDR3 size: 14 residues. CDR1 LNHNV and CDR2 YYDKDF come from the germline V gene (reference sequence). The CDR3 here is CATSSLLGADTQYF. Written as DNA, the CDR3 is TGTGCCACCAGCAGTCTTTTAGGCGCAGATACGCAGTATTTT. Complete variable domain (other parts from reference TRBV15 and TRBJ2-3): DAMVIQNPRYQVTQFGKPVTLSCSQTLNHNVMYWYQQKSSQAPKLLFHYYDKDFNNEADTPDNFQSRRPNTSFCFLDIRSPGLGDTAMYLCATSSLLGADTQYFGPGTRLTVL.